Listed below are T cell receptor beta chains from one sample, sequenced in a study of blood T cell repertoires in COVID-19. Clones were sequenced by immunoSEQ multiplex PCR, and TCRdb holds only the in-frame ones, with some missing. The table has 110,000 to 150,000 clones, 75% to 90% seen once. The sequenced sample consisted of PBMCs or T cells enriched from blood (not recorded which). The source of these receptors is a man over 45 who had recovered from COVID-19. CDR3s include the opening cysteine and the closing phenylalanine or tryptophan. D genes are given only for firm matches. The size field is filled for only some rows; it gives once, few, many or a size class.

V gene	D gene	J gene	clone size	CDR3 protein	CDR3 DNA
TRBV5-1	NA	TRBJ1-5	once	CASRPSLAGRNQPQHF	TGCGCCAGCCGACCCAGTTTGGCAGGGAGGAATCAGCCCCAGCATTTT
TRBV5-5	NA	TRBJ1-4	NA	CASSLQRGAGGTNEKLFF	TGTGCCAGCAGCTTGCAGCGGGGGGCCGGCGGCACTAATGAAAAACTGTTTTTT
TRBV2	NA	TRBJ2-3	once	CASSVLPTDTQYF	TGTGCCAGCAGTGTTCTCCCCACAGATACGCAGTATTTT
TRBV28	TRBD1	TRBJ1-1	NA	CASSSAGGRSTEAFF	TGTGCCAGCAGTTCCGCAGGGGGCAGGAGCACTGAAGCTTTCTTT
TRBV28	NA	TRBJ1-2	NA	CASSLNPIGVGYTF	TGTGCCAGCAGTTTAAACCCTATAGGGGTTGGCTACACCTTC
TRBV7-2	NA	TRBJ2-3	NA	CASRALYTQYF	TGTGCCAGCAGGGCCCTTTATACGCAGTATTTT
TRBV5-6	NA	TRBJ1-4	NA	CASSLGPNEKLFF	TGTGCCAGCAGCTTGGGTCCAAATGAAAAACTGTTTTTT
TRBV24-1	TRBD1	TRBJ1-4	NA	CATSDSFGQGGNEKLFF	TGTGCCACCAGTGATTCCTTCGGACAGGGAGGTAATGAAAAACTGTTTTTT
TRBV19	TRBD1	TRBJ1-6	NA	CASRSTGRYNSPLHF	TGTGCCAGTCGGTCGACAGGGAGGTATAATTCACCCCTCCACTTT
TRBV5-1	TRBD1	TRBJ1-4	NA	CASSSGTGYEKLFF	TGCGCCAGCAGCTCCGGGACAGGGTATGAAAAACTGTTTTTT
TRBV18	NA	TRBJ1-1	NA	CASSPVGGPNTEAFF	TGTGCCAGCTCTCCTGTCGGGGGGCCGAACACTGAAGCTTTCTTT
TRBV30	NA	TRBJ2-7	NA	CAWSVDSGSYEQYF	TGTGCCTGGAGTGTAGACAGTGGGTCCTACGAGCAGTACTTC
TRBV6-6	TRBD1	TRBJ1-1	NA	CASSRGQGMGTEAFF	TGTGCCAGCAGCCGGGGACAGGGAATGGGGACTGAAGCTTTCTTT
TRBV5-6	TRBD1	TRBJ2-3	NA	CASSLDRGNTDTQYF	TGTGCCAGCAGCCTGGACAGGGGCAACACAGATACGCAGTATTTT
TRBV5-6	TRBD1	TRBJ1-5	NA	CASSYGTGGAGQPQHF	TGTGCCAGCAGCTACGGGACAGGGGGCGCGGGTCAGCCCCAGCATTTT
TRBV5-8	TRBD1	TRBJ2-3	NA	CASSPRTGVVNTQYF	TGTGCCAGCAGCCCTAGGACAGGGGTTGTGAATACGCAGTATTTT
TRBV7-2	TRBD1	TRBJ2-3	NA	CASSLGTGFTDTQYF	TGTGCCAGCAGCTTAGGGACAGGGTTCACAGATACGCAGTATTTT
TRBV2	TRBD1	TRBJ2-3	once	CASSGRTGGTDTQYF	TGTGCCAGCAGTGGGAGGACAGGGGGCACAGATACGCAGTATTTT
TRBV9	NA	TRBJ2-1	NA	CASSVSTGWESSLHNEQFF	TGTGCCAGCAGCGTATCTACCGGGTGGGAGTCCTCACTACACAATGAGCAGTTCTTC
TRBV29-1	NA	TRBJ2-2	NA	CSVARDRNTGELFF	TGCAGCGTCGCTCGAGACAGGAACACCGGGGAGCTGTTTTTT
TRBV28	NA	TRBJ1-2	NA	CASSLMGRANYGYTF	TGTGCCAGCAGTTTAATGGGCAGGGCTAACTATGGCTACACCTTC
TRBV19	TRBD1	TRBJ2-5	NA	CASSFGQGVGETQYF	TGTGCCAGTAGCTTCGGACAGGGGGTAGGGGAGACCCAGTACTTC